The following is a TCR beta chain sequence with its context. Which antigen it targets is not known. Per-nucleotide qualities are absent, and no much larger clonotype sits a single base away. This entry is derived from a study of T cell responses to AZD1222 COVID-19 vaccine listed by TCRdb under 2021. About the study as a whole: A total of about 230 trial participants underwent TCR sequencing, of whom around 200 received two doses of AZD1222 and 26 received two doses of the MenACWY control vaccine. Trial participants were enrolled by age into 18-55, 56-69 and 70-plus year subgroups, with approximately 150, 30 and 60 TCR-sequenced participants respectively.

General findings and caveats noted by the study authors: Conclusions about previously exposed vaccinees are limited because only a handful of AZD1222 recipients were SARS-CoV-2 seropositive at baseline. The 56-69-year group was small, and its depth increase did not reach significance, likely because of low power. Participants were mostly white British and included more females than males, and it was suggested by the authors that clonal diversity may have been underestimated. Because no day 14 peak-response samples were available, the repertoires could be characterized only after the peak T cell response. Epitopes outside the regions mutated in the B.1.351 and B.1.1.7 variants were reportedly recognized by nearly half of the unique spike-specific TCRs. After two AZD1222 doses, spike-specific TCR breadth and depth were significantly higher than at day 0 and than in MenACWY recipients. Vaccine-associated CD4 TCRs spanned the whole spike protein, with dominant responses in regions 160-218 and 743-854.

In the paper's terms, the time point label means: about 28 days (+/-7) after the second vaccine dose. AZD1222 recipients given second doses at about 4 weeks or at about 12 weeks were pooled, since spike-specific TCR depth and breadth were not found to differ between the two schedules. Vaccinee samples were obtained from the UK trials COV001 and COV002, which included a single-blind randomized controlled phase 2/3 trial of AZD1222 (ChAdOx1 nCoV-19) in healthy adults. For TCRbeta chain sequencing, PBMC samples were collected from trial participants at day 0 and at day 28 after the second dose. Clipping removes 3 bases from V and 2 bases from J, with 9 as the unmatched junction base count. The germline V gene (reference sequence) supplies CDR1 SEHNR and CDR2 FQNEAQ. Its CDR3 holds 18 amino acids, cysteine through phenylalanine. The read is trimmed to its CDR3 DNA, 54 bases read in frame from base 1.

The CDR3 regions of human TCRbeta chains were analyzed by immunosequencing. The authors processed their data as follows. Repertoire TCRs were matched against a reference library of SARS-CoV-2-specific TCRs generated with the MIRA antigen-specificity platform. Breadth was defined as the fraction of unique TCRs that were SARS-CoV-2-associated, and depth was defined as the fraction of total T cells that were SARS-CoV-2-associated. Each spike-specific TCR was assigned to its reactive spike region and to a CD4 or CD8 class using the MIRA data. Log10-transformed breadth and depth values were compared by one-way ANOVA with Sidak's multiple comparisons tests. Sourced from immuneACCESS, this table was stored by TCRdb with only in-frame sequences that have V and J called. A share of the clones is absent; for the studies checked, an unresolved V gene accounts for under half, and the remainder has no known explanation. The V and J calls and clone size were taken over from that table, and D and trimming were inferred from the DNA. Recorded for this sample are about 78,000 clones; 90% of them occurred a single time. Over 3% of the sample lies in the top ten.

This sequence originates from an adult who received the AZD1222 COVID-19 vaccine. Sequenced here: peripheral blood, sampled 28 days after the second AZD1222 dose. This chain joins TRBV7-9 to TRBJ1-5, and TRBD1 aligns with 11 junction nucleotides. The CDR3 region has the sequence CASSFWGQGVDRNQPQHF. In nucleotide form, the sequence is TGTGCCAGCAGCTTTTGGGGACAGGGGGTAGATCGCAATCAGCCCCAGCATTTT. The variable domain in full, with residues beyond the CDR3 obtained from the reference TRBV7-9 and TRBJ1-5 genes, is DTGVSQNPRHKITKRGQNVTFRCDPISEHNRLYWYRQTLGQGPEFLTYFQNEAQLEKSRLLSDRFSAERPKGSFSTLEIQRTEQGDSAMYLCASSFWGQGVDRNQPQHFGDGTRLSIL.